The following is a T cell receptor (beta chain) sequence with its context. This record comes from a study of blood T cell repertoires in COVID-19. Study in general: Collection of acute and convalescent COVID-19 samples took place in the United States, Italy and Spain. T cells, B-cell-depleted T cells, or PBMCs supplied cDNA or gDNA.

The CDR3 has 15 amino acids. Germline assignment: CDR1 MNHEY and CDR2 SMNVEV (reference sequence). The ends lost 5 bases at V and 4 bases at J; junction bases unmatched: 7. Per the study methods: Amplified reference gene primers provided the basis for estimating nucleated cell counts. Here immunoSEQ multiplex PCR was the method, and the copy in TCRdb shows in-frame clones only, minus some. V and J calls and clone size are as listed in that table; D and trimming were resolved from the DNA. The sample holds about 69,000 clones, roughly 90% seen once. Sample: peripheral blood. This clonotype was sampled from a woman aged 60-75 years with active COVID-19. The rearrangement links TRBV27 to TRBJ1-1; 10 bases are a match to TRBD1. In DNA, the CDR3 is TGTGCCAGCAGTGTCATAGGGACAGGGGCCACTGAAGCTTTCTTT. This translates into CASSVIGTGATEAFF.